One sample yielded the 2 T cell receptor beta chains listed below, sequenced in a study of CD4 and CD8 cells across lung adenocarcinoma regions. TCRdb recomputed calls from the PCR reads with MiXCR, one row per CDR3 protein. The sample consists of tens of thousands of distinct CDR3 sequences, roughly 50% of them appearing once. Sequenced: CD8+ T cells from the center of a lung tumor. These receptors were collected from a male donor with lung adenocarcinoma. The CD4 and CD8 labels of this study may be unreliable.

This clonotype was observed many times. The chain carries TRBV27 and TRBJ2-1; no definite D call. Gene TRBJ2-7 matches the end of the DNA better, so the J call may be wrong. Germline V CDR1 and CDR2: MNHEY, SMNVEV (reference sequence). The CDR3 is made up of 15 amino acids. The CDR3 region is CASSLFPRRVYEQYF. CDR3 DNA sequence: TGTGCCAGCAGTTTATTCCCCCGTAGGGTCTACGAGCAGTACTTC.

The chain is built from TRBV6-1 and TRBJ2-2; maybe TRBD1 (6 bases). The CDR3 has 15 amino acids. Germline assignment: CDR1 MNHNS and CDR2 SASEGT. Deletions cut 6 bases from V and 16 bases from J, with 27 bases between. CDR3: CASSGQPDGTGAQFF. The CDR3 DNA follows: TGTGCCAGCAGCGGACAGCCTGATGGGACCGGGGCGCAGTTTTTT.